The rows below give T cell receptor beta chains drawn from one sample of a study of PD-L1 blockade in urothelial cancer. Clones were sequenced by immunoSEQ multiplex PCR, and TCRdb holds only the in-frame ones, with some missing. The sample yields around 100,000 clones, around 87% seen once. The sample was PBMCs, taken around atezolizumab (anti-PD-L1) treatment. The origin of the receptors is a man aged 55-75 years with urothelial cancer. Both conserved end residues are part of each CDR3. A D gene is named only where the DNA matches it firmly. The size field is filled for only some rows; it gives once, few, many or a size class.

J gene: TRBJ2-1; D gene: TRBD2; clone size: .; CDR3 length: 16; V gene: TRBV4-3; CDR3 protein: CASSHDGRAGYNEQFF; CDR3 DNA: TGCGCCAGCAGCCATGATGGGAGGGCTGGCTACAATGAGCAGTTCTTC
J gene: TRBJ2-1; D gene: .; clone size: .; CDR3 length: 13; V gene: TRBV27; CDR3 protein: CASGTVAYNEQFF; CDR3 DNA: TGTGCCAGCGGTACAGTGGCCTACAATGAGCAGTTCTTC
J gene: TRBJ2-7; D gene: .; clone size: .; CDR3 length: 13; V gene: TRBV28; CDR3 protein: CASSGNELSGQYF; CDR3 DNA: TGTGCCAGCAGTGGAAACGAGCTATCAGGGCAGTACTTC
J gene: TRBJ2-7; D gene: .; clone size: once; CDR3 length: 13; V gene: TRBV6-5; CDR3 protein: CASSDGPTYEQYF; CDR3 DNA: TGTGCCAGCTCCGATGGTCCTACCTACGAGCAGTACTTC
J gene: TRBJ2-7; D gene: TRBD2; clone size: .; CDR3 length: 14; V gene: TRBV9; CDR3 protein: CASSVEAGEVEQYF; CDR3 DNA: TGTGCCAGCAGCGTAGAAGCGGGAGAAGTCGAGCAGTACTTC
J gene: TRBJ2-1; D gene: TRBD1; clone size: .; CDR3 length: 15; V gene: TRBV5-1; CDR3 protein: CASSQTGDSYNEQFF; CDR3 DNA: TGCGCCAGCAGCCAAACAGGGGACTCCTACAATGAGCAGTTCTTC
J gene: TRBJ1-1; D gene: .; clone size: .; CDR3 length: 15; V gene: TRBV16; CDR3 protein: CASSQAPGQGSPLWF; CDR3 DNA: TGTGCCAGCAGCCAGGCGCCGGGACAAGGTTCCCCCTTGTGGTTT
J gene: TRBJ1-2; D gene: .; clone size: .; CDR3 length: 14; V gene: TRBV1; CDR3 protein: CTSSQRGTNYGYTF; CDR3 DNA: TGCACCAGCAGCCAGAGGGGGACCAACTATGGCTACACCTTC
J gene: TRBJ2-7; D gene: TRBD1; clone size: once; CDR3 length: 17; V gene: TRBV7-9; CDR3 protein: CASSLFLGQGISYEQYF; CDR3 DNA: TGTGCCAGCAGCTTATTCCTAGGACAGGGGATCTCCTACGAGCAGTACTTC
J gene: TRBJ2-1; D gene: .; clone size: .; CDR3 length: 15; V gene: TRBV11-2; CDR3 protein: CASSPGLANYNEQFF; CDR3 DNA: TGTGCCAGCAGCCCGGGACTGGCCAACTACAATGAGCAGTTCTTC
J gene: TRBJ2-7; D gene: TRBD2; clone size: once; CDR3 length: 15; V gene: TRBV13; CDR3 protein: CASSFLLAGSYEQYF; CDR3 DNA: TGTGCCAGCAGCTTCCTACTAGCGGGATCCTACGAGCAGTACTTC
J gene: TRBJ1-6; D gene: TRBD1; clone size: few; CDR3 length: 15; V gene: TRBV7-6; CDR3 protein: CASSSPGQGLSPLHF; CDR3 DNA: TGTGCCAGCAGTTCTCCGGGACAGGGGCTCTCACCCCTCCACTTT
J gene: TRBJ1-5; D gene: .; clone size: .; CDR3 length: 14; V gene: TRBV28; CDR3 protein: CASSLRSLSRPQHF; CDR3 DNA: TGTGCCAGCAGTTTACGGTCCCTGAGTCGGCCCCAGCATTTT
J gene: TRBJ2-5; D gene: .; clone size: .; CDR3 length: 14; V gene: TRBV4-2; CDR3 protein: CASSQVDNPQTQYF; CDR3 DNA: TGTGCCAGCAGCCAAGTCGACAACCCGCAGACCCAGTACTTC
J gene: TRBJ2-7; D gene: TRBD1; clone size: .; CDR3 length: 14; V gene: TRBV7-9; CDR3 protein: CASSSPGGPYEQYF; CDR3 DNA: TGTGCCAGCAGCTCCCCAGGGGGCCCCTACGAGCAGTACTTC
J gene: TRBJ1-1; D gene: .; clone size: .; CDR3 length: 13; V gene: TRBV10-3; CDR3 protein: CAISGRENTEAFF; CDR3 DNA: TGTGCCATCAGTGGACGGGAGAACACTGAAGCTTTCTTT
J gene: TRBJ1-2; D gene: .; clone size: .; CDR3 length: 14; V gene: TRBV5-4; CDR3 protein: CASSPATGPYGYTF; CDR3 DNA: TGTGCCAGCAGCCCCGCCACAGGGCCCTATGGCTACACCTTC
J gene: TRBJ1-2; D gene: .; clone size: .; CDR3 length: 14; V gene: TRBV18; CDR3 protein: CASSPDEASRGYTF; CDR3 DNA: TGTGCCAGCTCACCAGATGAAGCATCCCGTGGCTACACCTTC
J gene: TRBJ2-1; D gene: TRBD2; clone size: .; CDR3 length: 15; V gene: TRBV7-9; CDR3 protein: CASSLAAGGYNEQFF; CDR3 DNA: TGTGCCAGCAGCCTGGCAGCGGGGGGGTACAATGAGCAGTTCTTC
J gene: TRBJ1-5; D gene: .; clone size: .; CDR3 length: 18; V gene: TRBV21-1; CDR3 protein: CASSKQTGRAASNQPQHF; CDR3 DNA: TGTGCCAGCAGCAAACAAACAGGGCGGGCGGCGAGCAATCAGCCCCAGCATTTT
J gene: TRBJ2-7; D gene: .; clone size: .; CDR3 length: 12; V gene: TRBV14; CDR3 protein: CASSPSPYEQYF; CDR3 DNA: TGTGCCAGCAGCCCATCCCCCTACGAGCAGTACTTC
J gene: TRBJ2-1; D gene: TRBD2; clone size: .; CDR3 length: 16; V gene: TRBV11-3; CDR3 protein: CASSPQTSGRYNEQFF; CDR3 DNA: TGTGCCAGCAGCCCCCAGACTAGCGGCCGCTACAATGAGCAGTTCTTC
J gene: TRBJ1-2; D gene: TRBD1; clone size: .; CDR3 length: 12; V gene: TRBV30; CDR3 protein: CAWTQGAAGYTF; CDR3 DNA: TGTGCCTGGACTCAGGGGGCCGCGGGCTACACCTTC
J gene: TRBJ2-7; D gene: .; clone size: .; CDR3 length: 11; V gene: TRBV29-1; CDR3 protein: CSVDRGGEQYF; CDR3 DNA: TGCAGCGTTGACCGCGGAGGGGAGCAGTACTTC
J gene: TRBJ2-5; D gene: TRBD2; clone size: .; CDR3 length: 17; V gene: TRBV5-1; CDR3 protein: CASSPLVLGGDQETQYF; CDR3 DNA: TGCGCCAGCAGCCCGCTAGTGCTGGGAGGGGACCAAGAGACCCAGTACTTC
J gene: TRBJ2-5; D gene: .; clone size: .; CDR3 length: 12; V gene: TRBV5-1; CDR3 protein: CASSLGQETQYF; CDR3 DNA: TGCGCCAGCAGCTTGGGGCAGGAGACCCAGTACTTC
J gene: TRBJ2-7; D gene: TRBD2; clone size: .; CDR3 length: 17; V gene: TRBV7-3; CDR3 protein: CASSPGTSGLSSYEQYF; CDR3 DNA: TGTGCCAGCAGCCCCGGGACTAGCGGTTTGAGCTCCTACGAGCAGTACTTC
J gene: TRBJ2-7; D gene: .; clone size: .; CDR3 length: 15; V gene: TRBV6-5; CDR3 protein: CASSYSSQGKGEQYF; CDR3 DNA: TGTGCCAGCAGTTACTCGAGCCAGGGAAAAGGCGAGCAGTACTTC
J gene: TRBJ2-3; D gene: .; clone size: .; CDR3 length: 16; V gene: TRBV15; CDR3 protein: CATSRDRYRVGDTQYF; CDR3 DNA: TGTGCCACCAGCAGAGATCGGTACAGGGTAGGAGATACGCAGTATTTT
J gene: TRBJ1-5; D gene: .; clone size: .; CDR3 length: 14; V gene: TRBV15; CDR3 protein: CATSRDRVNQPQHF; CDR3 DNA: TGTGCCACCAGCAGAGACAGGGTCAATCAGCCCCAGCATTTT
J gene: TRBJ1-2; D gene: .; clone size: .; CDR3 length: 14; V gene: TRBV2; CDR3 protein: CASSESQGDYGYTF; CDR3 DNA: TGTGCCAGCAGTGAAAGTCAGGGTGACTATGGCTACACCTTC
J gene: TRBJ2-2; D gene: TRBD2; clone size: .; CDR3 length: 16; V gene: TRBV4-1; CDR3 protein: CASSLKRGPNTGELFF; CDR3 DNA: TGCGCCAGCAGCCTCAAGCGGGGACCGAACACCGGGGAGCTGTTTTTT
J gene: TRBJ2-2; D gene: .; clone size: .; CDR3 length: 16; V gene: TRBV9; CDR3 protein: CASSGTGTLNTGELFF; CDR3 DNA: TGTGCCAGCAGCGGAACCGGGACTCTCAACACCGGGGAGCTGTTTTTT
J gene: TRBJ2-1; D gene: .; clone size: once; CDR3 length: 15; V gene: TRBV5-1; CDR3 protein: CASSANGAANNEQFF; CDR3 DNA: TGCGCCAGCAGCGCGAATGGGGCAGCAAACAATGAGCAGTTCTTC
J gene: TRBJ1-1; D gene: .; clone size: once; CDR3 length: 13; V gene: TRBV6-5; CDR3 protein: CASRPNPNIEAFF; CDR3 DNA: TGTGCCAGCAGACCCAACCCGAACATTGAAGCTTTCTTT
J gene: TRBJ2-5; D gene: TRBD2; clone size: .; CDR3 length: 15; V gene: TRBV7-3; CDR3 protein: CASSLGLAGGETQYF; CDR3 DNA: TGTGCCAGCAGCTTGGGACTAGCGGGAGGAGAGACCCAGTACTTC
J gene: TRBJ1-1; D gene: TRBD1; clone size: .; CDR3 length: 13; V gene: TRBV19; CDR3 protein: CASRKTGERAAFF; CDR3 DNA: TGTGCCAGTAGGAAGACAGGGGAGCGGGCAGCTTTCTTT
J gene: TRBJ2-7; D gene: TRBD2; clone size: .; CDR3 length: 16; V gene: TRBV5-1; CDR3 protein: CASSLGAIAGGDEQYF; CDR3 DNA: TGCGCCAGCAGCTTGGGGGCGATAGCGGGAGGAGACGAGCAGTACTTC
J gene: TRBJ1-5; D gene: .; clone size: .; CDR3 length: 13; V gene: TRBV4-3; CDR3 protein: CASSQDQTGVQHF; CDR3 DNA: TGCGCCAGCAGCCAAGATCAGACAGGCGTCCAGCATTTT
J gene: TRBJ2-7; D gene: .; clone size: .; CDR3 length: 12; V gene: TRBV6-5; CDR3 protein: CASSRQGGEQYF; CDR3 DNA: TGTGCCAGCAGTCGCCAGGGTGGAGAGCAGTACTTC
J gene: TRBJ1-5; D gene: .; clone size: .; CDR3 length: 14; V gene: TRBV2; CDR3 protein: CASSEQGNHQPQHF; CDR3 DNA: TGTGCCAGCAGTGAACAGGGAAACCATCAGCCCCAGCATTTT
J gene: TRBJ1-3; D gene: TRBD1; clone size: few; CDR3 length: 14; V gene: TRBV7-8; CDR3 protein: CASSPGTAGNTIYF; CDR3 DNA: TGTGCCAGCAGCCCGGGGACAGCTGGAAACACCATATATTTT
J gene: TRBJ2-7; D gene: .; clone size: .; CDR3 length: 14; V gene: TRBV27; CDR3 protein: CASSSGLSSYEQYF; CDR3 DNA: TGTGCCAGCAGTTCGGGTCTTAGCTCCTACGAGCAGTACTTC
J gene: TRBJ1-1; D gene: TRBD1; clone size: few; CDR3 length: 13; V gene: TRBV7-3; CDR3 protein: CASRYTGDTEAFF; CDR3 DNA: TGTGCCAGCAGGTATACAGGGGACACTGAAGCTTTCTTT